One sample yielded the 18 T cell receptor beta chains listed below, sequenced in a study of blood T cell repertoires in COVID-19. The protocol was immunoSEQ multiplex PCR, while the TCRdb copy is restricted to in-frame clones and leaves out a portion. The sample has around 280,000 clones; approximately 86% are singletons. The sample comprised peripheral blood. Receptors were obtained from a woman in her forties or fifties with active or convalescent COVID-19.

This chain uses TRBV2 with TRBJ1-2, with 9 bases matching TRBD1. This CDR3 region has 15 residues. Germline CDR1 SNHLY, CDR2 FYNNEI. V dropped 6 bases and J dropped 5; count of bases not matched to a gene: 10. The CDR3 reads CASRDPGQGGYGYTF. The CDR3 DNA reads TGTGCCAGCAGAGACCCGGGACAGGGAGGATATGGCTACACCTTC. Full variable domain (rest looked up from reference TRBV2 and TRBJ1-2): EPEVTQTPSHQVTQMGQEVILRCVPISNHLYFYWYRQILGQKVEFLVSFYNNEISEKSEIFDDQFSVERPDGSNFTLKIRSTKLEDSAMYFCASRDPGQGGYGYTFGSGTRLTVV.

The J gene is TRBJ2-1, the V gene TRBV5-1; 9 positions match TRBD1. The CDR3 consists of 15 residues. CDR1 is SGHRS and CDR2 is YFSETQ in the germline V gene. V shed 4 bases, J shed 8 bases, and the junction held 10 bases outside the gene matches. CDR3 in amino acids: CASSPEGQGEHEQFF. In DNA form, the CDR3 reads TGCGCCAGCAGCCCAGAGGGACAGGGAGAGCATGAGCAGTTCTTC.

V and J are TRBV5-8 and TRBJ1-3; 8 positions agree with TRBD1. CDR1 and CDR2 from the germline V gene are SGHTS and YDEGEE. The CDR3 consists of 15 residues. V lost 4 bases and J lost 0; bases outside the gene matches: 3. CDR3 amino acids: CASSLQGVSGNTIYF. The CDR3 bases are TGTGCCAGCAGCCTACAGGGGGTCTCTGGAAACACCATATATTTT.

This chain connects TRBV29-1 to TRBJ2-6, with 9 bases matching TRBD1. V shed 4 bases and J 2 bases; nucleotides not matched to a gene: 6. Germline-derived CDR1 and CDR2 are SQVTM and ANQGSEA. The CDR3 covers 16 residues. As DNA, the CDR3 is TGCAGCGTTGTTGGACAGGGGATCCCTGGGGCCAACGTCCTGACTTTC. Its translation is CSVVGQGIPGANVLTF.

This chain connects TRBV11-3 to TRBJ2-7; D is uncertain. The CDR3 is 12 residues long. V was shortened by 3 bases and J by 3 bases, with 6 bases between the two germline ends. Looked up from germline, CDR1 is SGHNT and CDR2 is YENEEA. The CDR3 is CASSLFHYEQYF. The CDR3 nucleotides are TGTGCCAGCAGCTTGTTCCACTACGAGCAGTACTTC.

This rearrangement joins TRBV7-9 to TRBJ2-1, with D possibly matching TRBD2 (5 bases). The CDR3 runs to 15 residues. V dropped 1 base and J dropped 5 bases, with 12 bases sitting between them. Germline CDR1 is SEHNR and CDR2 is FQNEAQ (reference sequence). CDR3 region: CASSLGETVHNEQFF. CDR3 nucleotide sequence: TGTGCCAGCAGCTTAGGGGAGACTGTCCACAATGAGCAGTTCTTC.

The CDR3 nucleotides read TGCGCCAGCAGCTTGTCTAGCGGGAGTAATACGCAGTATTTT. Its protein product is CASSLSSGSNTQYF. V gene TRBV5-1 combines with J gene TRBJ2-3, with 10 bases matching TRBD2. J gave up 7 bases and V 1 base, and 3 bases lay outside the gene matches. The CDR3 loop spans 14 amino acids. Germline loops: CDR1 SGHRS, CDR2 YFSETQ.

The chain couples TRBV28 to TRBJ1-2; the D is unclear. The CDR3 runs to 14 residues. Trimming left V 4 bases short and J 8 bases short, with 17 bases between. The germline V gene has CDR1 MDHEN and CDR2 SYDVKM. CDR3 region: CASSSILREGGYTF. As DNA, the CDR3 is TGTGCCAGCAGTTCCATCTTACGGGAAGGAGGCTACACCTTC.

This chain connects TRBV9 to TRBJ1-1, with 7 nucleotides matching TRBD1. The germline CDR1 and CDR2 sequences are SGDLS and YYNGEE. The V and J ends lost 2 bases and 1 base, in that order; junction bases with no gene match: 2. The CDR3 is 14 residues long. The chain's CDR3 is CASSVQGGNTEAFF. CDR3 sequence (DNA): TGTGCCAGCAGCGTCCAGGGGGGGAACACTGAAGCTTTCTTT.

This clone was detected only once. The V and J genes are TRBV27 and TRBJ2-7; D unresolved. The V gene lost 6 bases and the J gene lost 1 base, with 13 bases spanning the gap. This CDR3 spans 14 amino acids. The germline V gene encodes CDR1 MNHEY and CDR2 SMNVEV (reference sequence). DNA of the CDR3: TGTGCCAGCAGCCCCCGGCGGATTTCCTACGAGCAGTACTTC. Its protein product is CASSPRRISYEQYF.

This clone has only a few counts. The CDR3 region is CATVQGPASGNTIYF. The DNA for the CDR3 is TGTGCCACTGTACAGGGGCCGGCTTCTGGAAACACCATATATTTT. V and J are TRBV28 and TRBJ1-3; TRBD1 matches at 7 bases. There are 15 residues in the CDR3. With V trimmed by 10 bases and J by 1 base, 10 bases remained unmatched. From germline, CDR1 is MDHEN and CDR2 SYDVKM.

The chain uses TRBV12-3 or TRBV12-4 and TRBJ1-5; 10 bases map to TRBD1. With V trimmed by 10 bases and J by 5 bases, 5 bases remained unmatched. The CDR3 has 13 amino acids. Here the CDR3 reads CATSGTGDQPQHF. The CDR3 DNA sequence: TGTGCCACCTCCGGGACAGGGGATCAGCCCCAGCATTTT.

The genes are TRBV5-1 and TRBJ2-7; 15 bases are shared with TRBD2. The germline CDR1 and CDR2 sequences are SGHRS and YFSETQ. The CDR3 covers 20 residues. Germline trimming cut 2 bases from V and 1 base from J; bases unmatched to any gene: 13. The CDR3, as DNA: TGCGCCAGCAGCTTAAAAGACAGCGGACTAGCGGGAGGGCGATCCTACGAGCAGTACTTC. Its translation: CASSLKDSGLAGGRSYEQYF.

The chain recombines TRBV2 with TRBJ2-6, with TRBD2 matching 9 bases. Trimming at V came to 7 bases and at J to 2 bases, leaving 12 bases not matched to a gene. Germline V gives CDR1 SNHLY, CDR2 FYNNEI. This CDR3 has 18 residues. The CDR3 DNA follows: TGTGCCAGCACCACCCCGCGGGAGGGCCTCCCTGGGGCCAACGTCCTGACTTTC. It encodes CASTTPREGLPGANVLTF. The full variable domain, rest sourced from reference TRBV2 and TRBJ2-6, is EPEVTQTPSHQVTQMGQEVILRCVPISNHLYFYWYRQILGQKVEFLVSFYNNEISEKSEIFDDQFSVERPDGSNFTLKIRSTKLEDSAMYFCASTTPREGLPGANVLTFGAGSRLTVL.

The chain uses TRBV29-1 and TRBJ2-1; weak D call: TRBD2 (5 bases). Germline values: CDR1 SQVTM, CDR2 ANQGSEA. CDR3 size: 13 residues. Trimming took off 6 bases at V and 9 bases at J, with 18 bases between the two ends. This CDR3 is CSVETGRRGEQFF. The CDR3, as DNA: TGCAGCGTCGAAACGGGCCGCCGGGGTGAGCAGTTCTTC.

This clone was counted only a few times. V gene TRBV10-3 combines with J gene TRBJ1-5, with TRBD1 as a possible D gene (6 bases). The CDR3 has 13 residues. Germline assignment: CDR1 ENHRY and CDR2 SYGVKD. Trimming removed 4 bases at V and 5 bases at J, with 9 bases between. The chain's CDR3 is CAISGQEDQPQHF. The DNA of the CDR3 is TGTGCCATCAGTGGACAGGAGGATCAGCCCCAGCATTTT.

This chain's CDR3 is CASGRERGGELFF. The CDR3, as DNA: TGTGCCAGCGGTCGGGAGAGGGGCGGGGAGCTGTTTTTT. The chain joins TRBV7-2 to TRBJ2-2, with a possible D match to TRBD2 (6 bases). CDR3 size: 13 residues. V was shortened by 8 bases and J by 7 bases, with 14 bases between the two germline ends. CDR1 SGHTA and CDR2 FQGNSA come from the germline V gene.

The CDR3 spells CASSEGQGALSEQYF. CDR3 DNA sequence: TGTGCCAGCAGTGAGGGACAGGGGGCTCTTAGCGAGCAGTACTTC. This chain joins TRBV27 and TRBJ2-7, with 12 bases fitting TRBD1. CDR1 MNHEY and CDR2 SMNVEV come from the germline V gene (reference sequence). J gave up 6 bases and V 5 bases, and 8 bases lay outside the gene matches. The CDR3 has 15 residues.